The 11 T cell receptor beta chains below all came from one sample that was sequenced in a study of shared clonotypes between healthy human individuals. Here immunoSEQ multiplex PCR was the method, and the copy in TCRdb shows in-frame clones only, minus some. Among 2 million to 3 million clones listed, over 85% were seen once. Source material: naive CD4+ T cells from PBMCs. Subset meaning: CD45RA+ positively selected. Source of these receptors: a man aged 18-30 years in good health. Some clones in this sample may be carry-over from other donors' samples.

This chain joins TRBV5-1 and TRBJ2-1; D gene ambiguous. The CDR3 length is 16 residues. Deletions cut 4 bases from V and 1 base from J, with 15 bases between. CDR1 and CDR2 from the germline V gene are SGHRS and YFSETQ. The CDR3 sequence: CASSVGVLRSYNEQFF. The DNA of the CDR3 is TGCGCCAGCAGCGTTGGGGTACTTAGGTCCTACAATGAGCAGTTCTTC.

The chain uses TRBV27 and TRBJ2-1, with 9 bases fitting TRBD2. Unmatched junction bases numbered 9, after V lost 3 bases and J lost 6 bases. This CDR3 spans 16 amino acids. From germline, CDR1 is MNHEY and CDR2 SMNVEV (reference sequence). The CDR3 DNA reads as TGTGCCAGCAGTTTTGCCGGACTAGCGAACTCCAATGAGCAGTTCTTC. It yields the protein CASSFAGLANSNEQFF.

With respect to this clone: Other DNA sequences from this sample encode an identical CDR3 as well. The chain has TRBV15 and TRBJ2-7; 7 bases map to TRBD2. The V gene end was trimmed by 0 bases and the J gene end by 0 bases; junction bases not matched to a gene: 2. Per germline, CDR1 LNHNV and CDR2 YYDKDF (reference sequence). There are 15 residues in the CDR3. This CDR3 reads CATSRDPGGSYEQYF. DNA for the CDR3: TGTGCCACCAGCAGAGATCCGGGGGGCTCCTACGAGCAGTACTTC. Variable domain in full (rest from reference TRBV15 and TRBJ2-7): DAMVIQNPRYQVTQFGKPVTLSCSQTLNHNVMYWYQQKSSQAPKLLFHYYDKDFNNEADTPDNFQSRRPNTSFCFLDIRSPGLGDTAMYLCATSRDPGGSYEQYFGPGTRLTVT.

On this clone: The identical CDR3 is also encoded by other nucleotide sequences in the sample. This chain uses TRBV9 with TRBJ2-3; 8 bases match TRBD2. The germline V gene has CDR1 SGDLS and CDR2 YYNGEE. This CDR3 spans 15 amino acids. The trim removed 3 bases at V and 1 base at J, leaving 4 bases unmatched. The CDR3 sequence: CASSATSGRTDTQYF. CDR3 nucleotides: TGTGCCAGCAGCGCAACTAGCGGACGCACAGATACGCAGTATTTT.

V usage is TRBV6-5 and J usage is TRBJ1-2; a possible D gene is TRBD1 (6 bases). The V end lost 7 bases, the J end lost 8 bases, and 14 bases lay between the germline ends. The germline gives CDR1 MNHEY, CDR2 SVGAGI. This CDR3 contains 12 residues. The CDR3 sequence: CASKVQGGGYTF. The CDR3 bases are TGTGCCAGCAAGGTTCAAGGGGGGGGCTACACCTTC.

This sequence joins TRBV18 and TRBJ1-1; maybe TRBD1 (6 bases). V lost 2 bases to trimming and J lost 5 bases, with 15 bases between them. Germline values: CDR1 KGHSH, CDR2 LQKENI. The CDR3 is 15 residues long. The CDR3 sequence: CASSPAGGSGTEAFF. CDR3 in DNA: TGTGCCAGCTCACCAGCCGGGGGCTCGGGTACTGAAGCTTTCTTT.

The chain combines TRBV7-9 with TRBJ2-3; the match to TRBD2 covers 7 bases. V shed 5 bases and J 0 bases; nucleotides not matched to a gene: 8. This CDR3 comprises 16 residues. Germline CDR1 reads SEHNR; CDR2 reads FQNEAQ (reference sequence). CDR3 sequence (DNA): TGTGCCAGCAGCGGAGGTGGTAGCGGGAGCACAGATACGCAGTATTTT. It is translated as CASSGGGSGSTDTQYF.

The V call is TRBV7-3, the J call TRBJ2-3; D not resolved. This CDR3 contains 13 residues. From germline, CDR1 is SGHTA and CDR2 FQGTGA. The V and J ends lost 4 bases and 5 bases respectively, with 10 bases between them. CDR3 protein: CASSSQGRDTQYF. DNA of the CDR3: TGTGCCAGCAGCTCCCAAGGTCGAGATACGCAGTATTTT.

A remark on this clone: Other DNA sequences from this sample encode an identical CDR3 as well. The chain combines TRBV28 with TRBJ1-2; D possibly corresponds to TRBD1 (5 bases). The ends were cut back, 5 bases at V and 5 bases at J, with 12 bases in the middle. The CDR3 is made up of 13 amino acids. CDR1 is MDHEN and CDR2 is SYDVKM in the germline V gene. The CDR3 sequence: CASSLGRIYGYTF. The CDR3 coding sequence is TGTGCCAGCAGTCTGGGACGGATTTATGGCTACACCTTC.

This chain connects TRBV7-2 to TRBJ2-6; a possible D gene is TRBD1 (5 bases). Germline V lookup: CDR1 SGHTA, CDR2 FQGNSA. V dropped 4 bases and J dropped 0 bases, with 13 bases sitting between them. There are 17 residues in the CDR3. The CDR3 is CASSSRIDSSGANVLTF. CDR3 DNA: TGTGCCAGCAGCTCGCGCATTGACAGCTCTGGGGCCAACGTCCTGACTTTC.

The CDR3 DNA follows: TGTGCCTGGAATCAGGACAGGGGGTATAACGAGCAGTACTTC. This translates into CAWNQDRGYNEQYF. The chain has TRBV30 and TRBJ2-5; TRBD1 aligns across 10 bases. The J call is in doubt because the DNA end fits TRBJ2-7 better. Per the germline V gene, CDR1 is GTSNPN and CDR2 is SVGIG (reference sequence). The CDR3 is made up of 14 amino acids.